The text below deals with one TCR beta chain. In the original workflow: Reference gene primers were amplified, and this amplification served to estimate nucleated cell counts. Profiling relied on immunoSEQ multiplex PCR, and the TCRdb table lists in-frame clones only, not all of them. That table is the source of V, J and clone size, and D and trimming were worked out from the DNA. Among 250,000 to 300,000 clones, around 90% were seen once, and the ten largest hold 0.8% to 1%. V was clipped by 6 bases and J by 8 bases; unmatched bases: 3. CDR3 length equals 13 residues. Germline values: CDR1 LGHNA, CDR2 YSLEER. This entry is derived from a study of blood T cell repertoires in COVID-19. The wider study: The United States, Italy and Spain supplied acute and convalescent COVID-19 samples.

Cohort allocation depended upon clinical history that participants reported. Resolution of symptoms, clearance, or two negative PCRs was present in recovered Cohort 3 donors. This chain joins TRBV4-3 and TRBJ1-6; 8 bases match TRBD1. The specimen sequenced was PBMCs or T cells enriched from blood (not recorded which). This sequence originates from a woman in her 30s who had recovered from COVID-19. The DNA of the CDR3 is TGCGCCAGCAGAGAGACAGGGGATTCACCCCTCCACTTT. The encoded protein is CASRETGDSPLHF.